These 23 T cell receptor beta chains were sequenced from one sample in a study of T-cell reconstitution after alpha-beta-depleted transplantation in children. Unique molecular identifiers were used in preparing the TCRbeta library. In TCRdb, the PCR reads were re-called with MiXCR into one record per CDR3 protein. Of approximately 980,000 distinct CDR3 sequences in the sample, under 30% were seen once. Sequenced material: PBMCs, mostly from graft donor cells, taken 360 days after TCRalphabeta/CD19-depleted stem cell transplant. These receptors were obtained from a boy under two years old who had a stem cell transplant for SCID, so the T cells may come from the graft donor.

This clonotype was counted at least ten times. The chain links TRBV9 to TRBJ2-5; D gene uncertain. CDR1 SGDLS and CDR2 YYNGEE come from the germline V gene. Trimming took off 0 bases at V and 6 bases at J, with 12 bases between the two ends. This CDR3 contains 14 residues. In DNA form, the CDR3 reads TGTGCCAGCAGCGTAGGCGTTTTTAGCCAGACCCAGTACTTC. Protein sequence: CASSVGVFSQTQYF.

This clonotype was seen more than once but under ten times. In DNA, the CDR3 is TGTGCCACCAGCAGGGGGTTTGGGACAGGGTCCTACAATGAGCAGTTCTTC. It encodes CATSRGFGTGSYNEQFF. The chain links TRBV15 to TRBJ2-1, with 9 bases that match TRBD1. Germline V gene sequence: CDR1 LNHNV, CDR2 YYDKDF (reference sequence). The CDR3 is 17 residues long. After removal of 3 bases from V and 1 base from J, the junction contained 7 bases not matched to a gene.

The chain recombines TRBV2 with TRBJ1-2; 9 bases fit TRBD1. Germline V gene sequence: CDR1 SNHLY, CDR2 FYNNEI. V gave up 6 bases and J gave up 8 bases; unmatched junction bases: 10. There are 14 residues in the CDR3. In DNA, the CDR3 is TGTGCCAGCAGCTATTCCGGGACAGGGTTAGGCTACACCTTC. This encodes CASSYSGTGLGYTF.

This clonotype was seen a handful of times. The rearrangement joins TRBV4-2 to TRBJ1-1; possible D gene TRBD1, 6 bases. Looked up from germline, CDR1 is LGHNA and CDR2 is YNFKEQ. Trimming took 1 base from V and 6 from J, leaving 15 bases between them. The CDR3 runs 15 residues. The DNA of the CDR3 is TGTGCCAGCAGCCAAGGCCAACCAGGGGTCCCTGAAGCTTTCTTT. Protein product: CASSQGQPGVPEAFF.

The chain recombines TRBV7-9 with TRBJ1-2, with D unresolved. Per germline, CDR1 SEHNR and CDR2 FQNEAQ (reference sequence). V lost 4 bases to trimming and J lost 3 bases, with 15 bases between them. CDR3 length: 15 amino acids. CDR3: CASSSPDGNDYGYTF. The CDR3, as DNA: TGTGCCAGCAGCTCTCCGGACGGGAATGACTATGGCTACACCTTC.

This chain uses TRBV6-5 with TRBJ2-5; the match to TRBD2 covers 10 bases. Germline V gene lookup returns CDR1 MNHEY and CDR2 SVGAGI. The CDR3 loop spans 16 amino acids. V lost 2 bases to trimming and J lost 1 base; unmatched junction nucleotides: 4. In DNA form, the CDR3 reads TGTGCCAGCAGTTACGTAGCGGGGGGCCCCCAAGAGACCCAGTACTTC. Residues: CASSYVAGGPQETQYF.

This clonotype came up many times. The rearrangement joins TRBV15 to TRBJ2-4, with a possible D match to TRBD1 (5 bases). V lost 0 bases to trimming and J lost 0 bases, with 9 bases between them. The CDR3 has 16 amino acids. Looked up from germline, CDR1 is LNHNV and CDR2 is YYDKDF (reference sequence). The CDR3 spells CATSRDRVGAKNIQYF. CDR3 nucleotide sequence: TGTGCCACCAGCAGAGACAGGGTCGGAGCCAAAAACATTCAGTACTTC.

This clonotype was counted at least ten times. This rearrangement joins TRBV6-5 to TRBJ2-5, with D possibly matching TRBD2 (6 bases). Germline CDR1 MNHEY, CDR2 SVGAGI. CDR3 size: 14 residues. The V end lost 6 bases, the J end lost 4 bases, and 15 bases lay between the germline ends. The CDR3 protein is CASSPRRGGETQYF. CDR3 DNA: TGTGCCAGCAGCCCCCGGAGGGGTGGAGAGACCCAGTACTTC.

This clonotype occurred a few times. This chain connects TRBV12-3 or TRBV12-4 to TRBJ2-4; D possibly corresponds to TRBD1 (6 bases). The CDR3 is made up of 15 amino acids. V lost 3 bases and J 1 base, leaving 10 bases between the germline ends. CDR3 bases: TGTGCCAGCAGTTTGCCAGGGGAGGCCAAAAACATTCAGTACTTC. Translated, it gives CASSLPGEAKNIQYF.

This rearrangement joins TRBV5-1 to TRBJ2-5, with 13 nucleotides matching TRBD2. V lost 0 bases, J lost 5 bases, and 4 bases stayed unmatched. This CDR3 region has 16 residues. Germline-derived CDR1 and CDR2 are SGHRS and YFSETQ. CDR3 amino acids: CASSLASTSGGETQYF. CDR3 DNA sequence: TGCGCCAGCAGCTTGGCGTCGACTAGCGGGGGGGAGACCCAGTACTTC. Combining the CDR3 with reference TRBV5-1 and TRBJ2-5 gives the whole variable domain KAGVTQTPRYLIKTRGQQVTLSCSPISGHRSVSWYQQTPGQGLQFLFEYFSETQRNKGNFPGRFSGRQFSNSRSEMNVSTLELGDSALYLCASSLASTSGGETQYFGPGTRLLVL.

The chain links TRBV5-1 to TRBJ2-5; no definite D call. The CDR3 contains 13 residues. V lost 2 bases, J lost 7 bases, and 12 bases lay in between. Germline-derived CDR1 and CDR2 are SGHRS and YFSETQ. CDR3 in DNA: TGCGCCAGCAGCTTTGGTGAGATGGGGACCCAGTACTTC. Amino acid sequence: CASSFGEMGTQYF.

The genes are TRBV6-5 and TRBJ1-1; D not certain. The CDR3 is made up of 15 amino acids. The germline V gene encodes CDR1 MNHEY and CDR2 SVGAGI. V lost 2 bases and J lost 1, with 11 bases in between. The DNA for the CDR3 is TGTGCCAGCAGTTACGAGGGAATTACGAACACTGAAGCTTTCTTT. Its protein is CASSYEGITNTEAFF.

In its sample, this clonotype was seen a few times. The chain employs TRBV4-2 and TRBJ1-3; no definite D call. V was clipped by 6 bases and J by 0 bases, with 9 bases between them. Looked up from germline, CDR1 is LGHNA and CDR2 is YNFKEQ. The CDR3 is 14 amino acids. Written as DNA, the CDR3 is TGTGCCAGCAGGCAGACATTCTCTGGAAACACCATATATTTT. Translation: CASRQTFSGNTIYF.

There are a few counts of this clonotype. The CDR3 reads CAWSRGETYEQYF. CDR3 sequence (DNA): TGTGCCTGGAGTCGCGGGGAGACCTACGAGCAGTACTTC. This chain joins TRBV30 and TRBJ2-7; D may be TRBD2 (6 bases). This CDR3 is built from 13 residues. Germline V gene data show CDR1 as GTSNPN and CDR2 as SVGIG (reference sequence). Trimming took 2 bases from V and 2 from J, leaving 10 bases between them. The complete variable domain, with remaining parts taken from reference TRBV30 and TRBJ2-7, reads SQTIHQWPATLVQPVGSPLSLECTVEGTSNPNLYWYRQAAGRGLQLLFYSVGIGQISSEVPQNLSASRPQDRQFILSSKKLLLSDSGFYLCAWSRGETYEQYFGPGTRLTVT.

This rearrangement joins TRBV2 to TRBJ1-2; the match to TRBD1 covers 9 bases. Germline CDR1 is SNHLY and CDR2 is FYNNEI. The CDR3 length is 13 residues. J gave up 3 bases and V 6 bases, and 2 bases lay outside the gene matches. The CDR3 DNA is TGTGCCAGCAGAAGACAGGGGGACTATGGCTACACCTTC. This sequence encodes CASRRQGDYGYTF.

The chain recombines TRBV4-1 with TRBJ1-5; 7 nucleotides agree with TRBD1. The CDR3 is made up of 13 amino acids. Germline V gene data show CDR1 as MGHRA and CDR2 as YSYEKL. After removal of 4 bases from V and 7 bases from J, the junction contained 4 bases not matched to a gene. The CDR3 loop is CASSRTGQQPQHF. CDR3 nucleotide sequence: TGCGCCAGCAGCCGGACAGGCCAGCAGCCCCAGCATTTT.

The chain carries TRBV4-3 and TRBJ2-5; 12 bases map to TRBD2. V trimming: 4 bases; J trimming: 9 bases; junction bases outside the gene matches: 9. The CDR3 is 15 amino acids. CDR1 is LGHNA, CDR2 YSLEER, per germline. The CDR3 nucleotides read TGCGCCAGCAGCCTTCGGACTAGCGGGGATGGGGCCCAGTACTTC. The encoded protein is CASSLRTSGDGAQYF.

The sample holds a few counts of this clonotype. The chain couples TRBV5-1 to TRBJ2-1; D is tentatively TRBD1 or TRBD2 (5 bases each). The V gene's germline CDR1 is SGHRS and CDR2 YFSETQ. The V and J ends lost 3 bases and 6 bases respectively, with 22 bases between them. This CDR3 is built from 17 residues. The CDR3 protein is CASSSPNGTPTTNEQFF. The CDR3 nucleotides are TGCGCCAGCAGCTCCCCTAACGGGACCCCGACAACCAATGAGCAGTTCTTC.

The chain employs TRBV25-1 and TRBJ2-7, with 9 bases identical to TRBD1. The CDR3 contains 13 residues. Germline-derived CDR1 and CDR2 are MGHDK and SYGVNS. V shed 4 bases and J 5 bases; nucleotides not matched to a gene: 3. The CDR3 reads CASSGGTGNEQYF. The CDR3 DNA follows: TGTGCCAGCAGTGGGGGGACAGGGAACGAGCAGTACTTC.

The rearrangement uses TRBV5-1 and TRBJ2-7; D may be TRBD1 (6 bases). Germline V CDR1 and CDR2: SGHRS, YFSETQ. The CDR3 is 14 amino acids. The V end lost 4 bases, the J end lost 3 bases, and 14 bases lay between the germline ends. CDR3 sequence: CASSPEGQDYEQYF. CDR3 DNA: TGCGCCAGCAGCCCCGAGGGACAAGACTACGAGCAGTACTTC. Combining the CDR3 with reference TRBV5-1 and TRBJ2-7 gives the whole variable domain KAGVTQTPRYLIKTRGQQVTLSCSPISGHRSVSWYQQTPGQGLQFLFEYFSETQRNKGNFPGRFSGRQFSNSRSEMNVSTLELGDSALYLCASSPEGQDYEQYFGPGTRLTVT.

The rearrangement links TRBV7-8 to TRBJ2-5, with D unresolved. The V and J ends lost 1 base and 10 bases respectively, with 4 bases between them. The CDR3 spans 10 residues. Germline lookup yields CDR1 SGHVS and CDR2 FQNEAQ. The CDR3 DNA reads as TGTGCCAGCAGCTTAGAGGTCCAGTACTTC. Translating gives CASSLEVQYF.

The V call is TRBV20-1, the J call TRBJ2-3; tentatively, D is TRBD1 (6 bases). This CDR3 is built from 13 residues. The germline gives CDR1 DFQATT, CDR2 SNEGSKA (reference sequence). Trimming left V 5 bases short and J 2 bases short, with 11 bases between. Written as DNA, the CDR3 is TGCAGTGCTGCCCGGACAGCCACAGATACGCAGTATTTT. Encoded protein: CSAARTATDTQYF.

The J gene is TRBJ2-3, the V gene TRBV20-1; D is uncertain. CDR1 and CDR2 from the germline V gene are DFQATT and SNEGSKA (reference sequence). Trimming stripped 4 bases from V and 6 bases from J, with 11 bases between. The CDR3 covers 12 residues. Here the CDR3 DNA reads TGCAGTGCTATCCTCGACTCGGATACGCAGTATTTT. It encodes CSAILDSDTQYF.